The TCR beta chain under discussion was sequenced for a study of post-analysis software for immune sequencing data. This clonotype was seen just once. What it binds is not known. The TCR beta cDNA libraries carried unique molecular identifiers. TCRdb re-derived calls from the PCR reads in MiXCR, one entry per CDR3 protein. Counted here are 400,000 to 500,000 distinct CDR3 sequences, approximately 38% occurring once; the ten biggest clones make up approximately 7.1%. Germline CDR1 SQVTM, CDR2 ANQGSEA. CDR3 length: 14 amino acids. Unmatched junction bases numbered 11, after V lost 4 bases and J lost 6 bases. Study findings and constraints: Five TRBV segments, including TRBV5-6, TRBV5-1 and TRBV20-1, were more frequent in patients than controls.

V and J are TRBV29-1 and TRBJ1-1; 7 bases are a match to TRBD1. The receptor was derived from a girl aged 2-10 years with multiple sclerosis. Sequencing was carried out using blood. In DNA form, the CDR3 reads TGCAGCGTTGCCGAGCCAGGGGGATGGCCTGAAGCTTTCTTT. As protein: CSVAEPGGWPEAFF. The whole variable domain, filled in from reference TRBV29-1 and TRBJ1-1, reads SAVISQKPSRDICQRGTSLTIQCQVDSQVTMMFWYRQQPGQSLTLIATANQGSEATYESGFVIDKFPISRPNLTFSTLTVSNMSPEDSSIYLCSVAEPGGWPEAFFGQGTRLTVV.